The 31 T cell receptor beta chains below were found in one sample sequenced in a study of T cell responses to AZD1222 COVID-19 vaccine. The protocol was immunoSEQ multiplex PCR, while the TCRdb copy is restricted to in-frame clones and leaves out a portion. This sample has more than 100,000 clones, with approximately 88% found just once. Here the sequenced sample was peripheral blood, taken on day 0 of AZD1222 vaccination. The origin of the receptors is an adult in good health.

The CDR3 reads CASSRDRAAEQYF. The CDR3 DNA is TGTGCCAGCAGCCGGGACAGGGCTGCCGAGCAGTACTTC. The chain joins TRBV11-2 to TRBJ2-7; 9 nucleotides match TRBD1. The CDR3 is 13 amino acids. The V gene end was trimmed by 5 bases and the J gene end by 6 bases; junction bases not matched to a gene: 5. Per germline, CDR1 SGHAT and CDR2 FQNNGV. Variable domain in full (rest from reference TRBV11-2 and TRBJ2-7): EAGVAQSPRYKIIEKRQSVAFWCNPISGHATLYWYQQILGQGPKLLIQFQNNGVVDDSQLPKDRFSAERLKGVDSTLKIQPAKLEDSAVYLCASSRDRAAEQYFGPGTRLTVT.

The chain recombines TRBV5-1 with TRBJ1-2; D ambiguous. This CDR3 region has 16 residues. Germline V gene lookup returns CDR1 SGHRS and CDR2 YFSETQ. V was clipped by 4 bases and J by 7 bases, with 23 bases between them. The CDR3 loop is CASSPLSPEISGGYTF. CDR3 DNA: TGCGCCAGCAGCCCCCTGTCGCCAGAAATATCCGGTGGCTACACCTTC.

V and J are TRBV18 and TRBJ1-1; D might be TRBD1 (5 bases). The V and J ends lost 3 bases and 3 bases respectively, with 14 bases between them. The CDR3 covers 15 residues. CDR1 is KGHSH and CDR2 is LQKENI in the germline V gene. CDR3 bases: TGTGCCAGCTCACCCAGTAGGACCAGGGACACTGAAGCTTTCTTT. The encoded protein is CASSPSRTRDTEAFF.

V and J are TRBV18 and TRBJ2-7; 7 bases line up with TRBD2. Germline V gene data show CDR1 as KGHSH and CDR2 as LQKENI. The CDR3 sequence is 14 residues long. Trimming removed 2 bases from V and 6 bases from J; junction bases left unmatched: 7. The chain's CDR3 is CASSPVVGEGEQYF. CDR3 coding DNA: TGTGCCAGCTCACCAGTGGTAGGGGAGGGCGAGCAGTACTTC. Drawing the rest from reference TRBV18 and TRBJ2-7, the complete variable domain is NAGVMQNPRHLVRRRGQEARLRCSPMKGHSHVYWYRQLPEEGLKFMVYLQKENIIDESGMPKERFSAEFPKEGPSILRIQQVVRGDSAAYFCASSPVVGEGEQYFGPGTRLTVT.

The V gene is TRBV9, the J gene TRBJ2-1, with 13 positions matching TRBD2. The CDR3 is 19 amino acids. Trimming removed 4 bases from V and 6 bases from J; junction bases left unmatched: 16. CDR1 and CDR2 from the germline V gene are SGDLS and YYNGEE. The CDR3 DNA is TGTGCCAGCAGCAGGGGACTAGCGGGAACTACCCTCGCCGGCAATGAGCAGTTCTTC. Translating gives CASSRGLAGTTLAGNEQFF.

The CDR3 DNA reads TGCGCCAGCAGCCAAGGGTTCCTAGCAGACTCTCAGCAAAAACTGTTTTTT. Its translation is CASSQGFLADSQQKLFF. The chain is built from TRBV4-1 and TRBJ1-4; D call uncertain. The V end lost 1 base, the J end lost 9 bases, and 21 bases lay between the germline ends. Germline CDR1 and CDR2: MGHRA and YSYEKL. The CDR3 totals 17 residues.

This clone was counted a single time. The rearrangement uses TRBV12-3 or TRBV12-4 and TRBJ2-7; D gene ambiguous. The V end lost 4 bases, the J end lost 4 bases, and 5 bases lay between the germline ends. This CDR3 is built from 11 residues. The chain's CDR3 is CASSSYYEQYF. As DNA, the CDR3 is TGTGCCAGCAGTTCTTATTACGAGCAGTACTTC.

The chain employs TRBV24-1 and TRBJ2-5; TRBD2 is a possible D gene (5 bases). Germline V gives CDR1 KGHDR, CDR2 SFDVKD. Trimming took 3 bases from V and 2 from J, leaving 12 bases between them. The CDR3 consists of 15 residues. CDR3 in DNA: TGTGCCACCAGTGATCGGACTCGGGCTCAAGAGACCCAGTACTTC. Amino acids: CATSDRTRAQETQYF.

The V gene is TRBV10-3, the J gene TRBJ2-7; D is perhaps TRBD1 (5 bases). V was clipped by 2 bases and J by 0 bases, with 14 bases between them. This CDR3 is built from 16 residues. CDR1 and CDR2 from the germline V gene are ENHRY and SYGVKD. CDR3 nucleotide sequence: TGTGCCATCAGTGAGAAGCAGGACATGAGCTCCTACGAGCAGTACTTC. Its translation is CAISEKQDMSSYEQYF.

The chain carries TRBV2 and TRBJ2-7; D not resolved. V gave up 8 bases and J gave up 0 bases, with 5 bases separating them. The CDR3 spans 11 residues. In germline, CDR1 is SNHLY, CDR2 FYNNEI. The CDR3 loop reads CASASSYEQYF. DNA of the CDR3: TGTGCCAGCGCTAGCTCCTACGAGCAGTACTTC.

The genes are TRBV24-1 and TRBJ2-7, with 8 bases matching TRBD1. This CDR3 comprises 15 residues. Germline V CDR1 and CDR2: KGHDR, SFDVKD. V was pared by 3 bases and J by 2 bases, with 5 bases of the junction left unmatched. Here the CDR3 reads CATSDRGDRPYEQYF. The CDR3 coding sequence is TGTGCCACCAGTGATCGAGGGGACAGGCCCTACGAGCAGTACTTC.

This chain uses TRBV5-1 with TRBJ1-4; a weak D match, TRBD1 (5 bases). Trimming removed 2 bases at V and 7 bases at J, with 12 bases between. The CDR3 sequence is 14 residues long. Germline V lookup: CDR1 SGHRS, CDR2 YFSETQ. CDR3 nucleotide sequence: TGCGCCAGCAGCTTCGGAGTTAGGGGTGAAAAACTGTTTTTT. Translated, it gives CASSFGVRGEKLFF.

The rearrangement joins TRBV30 to TRBJ1-5, with D possibly being TRBD1 (5 bases). Germline assignment: CDR1 GTSNPN and CDR2 SVGIG (reference sequence). The length of the CDR3 is 12 residues. Trimming took off 0 bases at V and 12 bases at J, with 12 bases between the two ends. DNA for the CDR3: TGTGCCTGGAGTGTACTTTACGGGGGCCAGCATTTT. Its translation: CAWSVLYGGQHF.

The V call is TRBV28, the J call TRBJ1-2; D uncertain. The CDR3 is 14 residues long. CDR1 MDHEN and CDR2 SYDVKM come from the germline V gene. Trimming removed 8 bases at V and 1 base at J, with 14 bases between. The CDR3 sequence: CASLVAGSNYGYTF. CDR3 in DNA: TGTGCCAGCCTGGTGGCAGGAAGTAACTATGGCTACACCTTC.

This clone was counted between two and nine times. The chain combines TRBV6-5 with TRBJ2-2, with 7 nucleotides matching TRBD1. V gave up 8 bases and J gave up 2 bases; unmatched junction bases: 8. The CDR3 is 15 amino acids. CDR1 is MNHEY, CDR2 SVGAGI, per germline. CDR3 coding DNA: TGTGCCAGCCTGAACAGGGGATTTAACACCGGGGAGCTGTTTTTT. This gives the protein CASLNRGFNTGELFF.

The chain is built from TRBV6-5 and TRBJ1-4; weak D call: TRBD1 (5 bases). Trimming left V 6 bases short and J 8 bases short, with 13 bases between. CDR1 is MNHEY and CDR2 is SVGAGI in the germline V gene. This CDR3 contains 13 residues. The CDR3: CASSELRGEKLFF. The CDR3 DNA sequence: TGTGCCAGCAGCGAGTTGAGGGGAGAAAAACTGTTTTTT.

Only one count was recorded for this clone. The chain joins TRBV19 to TRBJ1-5; D ambiguous. The CDR3 runs to 13 residues. Per the germline V gene, CDR1 is LNHDA and CDR2 is SQIVND (reference sequence). V shed 6 bases and J shed 3 bases, with 9 bases lying between them. As DNA, the CDR3 is TGTGCCAGTAGAAGACGAGACAATCAGCCCCAGCATTTT. Its protein is CASRRRDNQPQHF.

The genes are TRBV10-3 and TRBJ2-3; D is unclear. CDR1 and CDR2 (germline): ENHRY, SYGVKD. CDR3 length: 17 amino acids. The ends were cut back, 3 bases at V and 6 bases at J, with 22 bases in the middle. Here the CDR3 DNA reads TGTGCCATCAGTGACGGACCAAAAGTTCCTAGTTCCGATACGCAGTATTTT. Its protein product is CAISDGPKVPSSDTQYF.

This clone was found a few times. The chain has TRBV11-2 and TRBJ2-7, with D perhaps being TRBD1 or TRBD2 (5 bases each). The CDR3 has 11 residues. V lost 5 bases and J lost 8, with 10 bases in between. Germline V lookup: CDR1 SGHAT, CDR2 FQNNGV. This CDR3 reads CASSPTGQQYF. CDR3 nucleotides: TGTGCCAGCAGCCCGACGGGACAGCAGTACTTC.

As for this clone: Other DNA variants within this sample encode the same CDR3. This chain links TRBV29-1 with TRBJ1-5; 7 bases are a match to TRBD1. The germline gives CDR1 SQVTM, CDR2 ANQGSEA. This CDR3 is 13 amino acids long. Germline trimming cut 5 bases from V and 3 bases from J; bases unmatched to any gene: 4. Written as DNA, the CDR3 is TGCAGCGTTTCCCAGGGGGACAATCAGCCCCAGCATTTT. Its translation: CSVSQGDNQPQHF.

J is TRBJ2-7 and V is TRBV6-2 or TRBV6-3; D unresolved. Germline-derived CDR1 and CDR2 are MNHEY and SVGEGT. The CDR3 covers 15 residues. V was cut by 4 bases and J by 4 bases, with 17 bases left in between. For the CDR3, the DNA is TGTGCCAGCAGTTCTCGAAAGGCAGGTTATTACGAGCAGTACTTC. It specifies CASSSRKAGYYEQYF.

V gene TRBV25-1 combines with J gene TRBJ1-3, with D unresolved. With 1 base removed from V and 2 bases from J, the gap between germline ends came to 6 bases. Looked up from germline, CDR1 is MGHDK and CDR2 is SYGVNS. The CDR3 loop spans 14 amino acids. The CDR3 spells CASSESGAGNTIYF. Here the CDR3 DNA reads TGTGCCAGCAGTGAATCTGGAGCTGGAAACACCATATATTTT.

This clone was detected only a few times. The CDR3 nucleotides read TGTGCCAGCAGTCCTCCCAATCAGTCGTATGGCTACACCTTC. Amino acids: CASSPPNQSYGYTF. The chain links TRBV28 to TRBJ1-2, with D uncertain. The CDR3 has 14 residues. V lost 5 bases and J 5 bases, leaving 15 bases between the germline ends. Germline V gene data show CDR1 as MDHEN and CDR2 as SYDVKM.

V and J are TRBV2 and TRBJ1-5; D is possibly TRBD1 (5 bases). This CDR3 is built from 14 residues. The germline V and J ends were trimmed by 5 bases and 4 bases, with 12 bases remaining between them. Germline V lookup: CDR1 SNHLY, CDR2 FYNNEI. In nucleotides, the CDR3 is TGTGCCAGCAGTTCTTGGGACGGAAATCAGCCCCAGCATTTT. This gives the protein CASSSWDGNQPQHF.

The genes are TRBV7-2 and TRBJ1-3; possible D gene TRBD1, 5 bases. The V gene's germline CDR1 is SGHTA and CDR2 FQGNSA. The CDR3 has 16 residues. Trimming cost V 0 bases and J 3 bases, with 12 bases left between them. The CDR3 here is CASSLASGGLGNTIYF. The CDR3 nucleotides read TGTGCCAGCAGCTTAGCGTCGGGGGGACTTGGAAACACCATATATTTT.

This sequence joins TRBV5-1 and TRBJ1-1; D uncertain. CDR3 size: 13 residues. CDR1 and CDR2 (germline): SGHRS, YFSETQ. V lost 4 bases and J lost 1, with 8 bases in between. Written as DNA, the CDR3 is TGCGCCAGCAGCCCCTGGGAGAACACTGAAGCTTTCTTT. Its protein product is CASSPWENTEAFF. Together with reference TRBV5-1 and TRBJ1-1, the CDR3 gives the full variable domain: KAGVTQTPRYLIKTRGQQVTLSCSPISGHRSVSWYQQTPGQGLQFLFEYFSETQRNKGNFPGRFSGRQFSNSRSEMNVSTLELGDSALYLCASSPWENTEAFFGQGTRLTVV.

The chain employs TRBV5-5 and TRBJ1-2; TRBD1 might be the D (6 bases). V was clipped by 3 bases and J by 9 bases, with 15 bases between them. CDR3 length: 13 residues. Germline CDR1 SGHKS, CDR2 YYEKEE (reference sequence). DNA for the CDR3: TGTGCCAGCAGCTCAGGGGAGGGTTTAAGCTACACCTTC. Translation gives CASSSGEGLSYTF.

The chain uses TRBV20-1 and TRBJ1-5; 7 nucleotides align to TRBD1. The germline V gene has CDR1 DFQATT and CDR2 SNEGSKA (reference sequence). CDR3 length: 15 residues. Unmatched junction bases numbered 8, after V lost 3 bases and J lost 3 bases. This chain's CDR3 is CSASSQGGINQPQHF. CDR3 coding DNA: TGCAGTGCTAGTAGCCAGGGGGGAATCAATCAGCCCCAGCATTTT.

The J gene is TRBJ1-3, the V gene TRBV7-9, with 7 bases fitting TRBD1. After removal of 5 bases from V and 4 bases from J, the junction contained 5 bases not matched to a gene. CDR1 and CDR2 (germline): SEHNR, FQNEAQ (reference sequence). The CDR3 sequence is 14 residues long. This CDR3 is CASSATGTGNTIYF. The CDR3 bases are TGTGCCAGCAGCGCGACAGGGACCGGAAACACCATATATTTT.

V and J are TRBV14 and TRBJ2-6; the D call may be TRBD1 or TRBD2 (7 bases each). The length of the CDR3 is 19 residues. CDR1 is SGHDN, CDR2 FVKESK, per germline. V was clipped by 4 bases and J by 1 base, with 20 bases between them. The DNA for the CDR3 is TGTGCCAGCAGCCCCATGAGGGACAGCGGGGATTCTGGGGCCAACGTCCTGACTTTC. This codes for CASSPMRDSGDSGANVLTF.

The chain is built from TRBV11-2 and TRBJ2-2, with TRBD1 as a possible D gene (5 bases). V was clipped by 1 base and J by 7 bases, with 10 bases between them. The V gene's germline CDR1 is SGHAT and CDR2 FQNNGV. The CDR3 has 14 amino acids. CDR3 nucleotide sequence: TGTGCCAGCAGCTTAGGCAGGGCTGGCGGGGAGCTGTTTTTT. This gives the protein CASSLGRAGGELFF.